These 26 T cell receptor beta chains originate from one sample sequenced in a study of blood T cell repertoires in COVID-19. The method was immunoSEQ multiplex PCR; TCRdb's version includes in-frame clones alone and lacks a portion of them. The sample has approximately 210,000 clones, about nine tenths seen once. The specimen was peripheral blood. These receptors came from a man younger than 45 who had recovered from COVID-19.

The CDR3 sequence is CASSAGLTGSEKLFF. The DNA for the CDR3 is TGTGCCAGCAGTGCCGGACTGACAGGGAGTGAAAAACTGTTTTTT. The V gene is TRBV6-4, the J gene TRBJ1-4; TRBD1 agrees at 7 bases. CDR1 and CDR2 from the germline V gene are MRHNA and SNTAGT. CDR3 length: 15 amino acids. After removal of 4 bases from V and 7 bases from J, the junction contained 9 bases not matched to a gene.

This clone was picked up one time. V gene TRBV2 combines with J gene TRBJ2-7; 10 bases align to TRBD1. V was pared by 9 bases and J by 3 bases, with 8 bases of the junction left unmatched. The CDR3 is made up of 14 amino acids. CDR1 SNHLY and CDR2 FYNNEI come from the germline V gene. The DNA of the CDR3 is TGTGCCAGTACCGGGACAGGGGACTTCTACGAGCAGTACTTC. Translation: CASTGTGDFYEQYF.

The chain employs TRBV18 and TRBJ2-5; possibly TRBD1 for D (6 bases). This CDR3 region has 15 residues. Germline V lookup: CDR1 KGHSH, CDR2 LQKENI. V was cut by 6 bases and J by 2 bases, with 16 bases left in between. CDR3 DNA: TGTGCCAGCTCGCAGGGGATGACAGCTCAAGAGACCCAGTACTTC. This sequence encodes CASSQGMTAQETQYF.

This clone was seen a single time. This chain joins TRBV5-1 and TRBJ2-7; D might be TRBD1 (6 bases). The CDR3 sequence is 14 residues long. Germline CDR1 reads SGHRS; CDR2 reads YFSETQ. Trimming removed 2 bases from V and 4 bases from J, with 13 bases in between. As DNA, the CDR3 is TGCGCCAGCAGCTTACCGGGACAAGTTTACGAGCAGTACTTC. Encoded protein: CASSLPGQVYEQYF.

This clone was found a few times. The chain combines TRBV5-8 with TRBJ2-3; 10 nucleotides align to TRBD1. The junction had 4 bases not matched to a gene; V was cut back by 3 bases and J by 0 bases. The germline V gene encodes CDR1 SGHTS and CDR2 YDEGEE. There are 16 residues in the CDR3. The CDR3 DNA reads TGTGCCAGCAGCTGGGGACAGGGGAGTAGCACAGATACGCAGTATTTT. It translates to CASSWGQGSSTDTQYF.

The V gene is TRBV14, the J gene TRBJ2-3; 8 bases map to TRBD1. CDR1 and CDR2 from the germline V gene are SGHDN and FVKESK. The CDR3 has 18 residues. V lost 1 base and J lost 6; bases outside the gene matches: 15. For the CDR3, the DNA is TGTGCCAGCAGCCAAGGAAACAGGGGGACTCACCTCGGGGATACGCAGTATTTT. As protein: CASSQGNRGTHLGDTQYF.

This sequence joins TRBV6-5 and TRBJ1-3, with 8 bases matching TRBD1. Trimming took 4 bases from V and 4 from J; bases not matched to a gene: 3. The germline V gene has CDR1 MNHEY and CDR2 SVGAGI. The CDR3 spans 14 residues. DNA for the CDR3: TGTGCCAGCAGTTTGGGACAGGTCGGAAACACCATATATTTT. Its translation: CASSLGQVGNTIYF.

The chain combines TRBV6-4 with TRBJ1-2; D perhaps matches TRBD1 (5 bases). Germline V gene data show CDR1 as MRHNA and CDR2 as SNTAGT. The V end was cut by 4 bases, the J end by 7 bases, with 16 bases between. This CDR3 region has 14 residues. CDR3 coding DNA: TGTGCCAGCAGTGGCGGATACGGGGGAAGTGGCTACACCTTC. It codes for CASSGGYGGSGYTF.

This chain connects TRBV7-2 to TRBJ2-3; 8 bases are shared with TRBD1. V lost 0 bases and J lost 4; bases outside the gene matches: 3. The germline V gene encodes CDR1 SGHTA and CDR2 FQGNSA. The CDR3 extends over 15 amino acids. This CDR3 reads CASSLARTGPDTQYF. DNA of the CDR3: TGTGCCAGCAGCTTAGCCCGGACAGGGCCAGATACGCAGTATTTT.

The chain recombines TRBV19 with TRBJ1-1, with D perhaps TRBD1 (6 bases). Per germline, CDR1 LNHDA and CDR2 SQIVND (reference sequence). Between the trimmed V and J ends, which lost 2 bases and 4 bases, there was a span of 8 bases. There are 13 residues in the CDR3. The CDR3 loop is CASSINRATEAFF. As DNA, the CDR3 is TGTGCCAGTAGTATAAACAGGGCCACTGAAGCTTTCTTT.

This clone occurred once. The V gene is TRBV5-4, the J gene TRBJ2-3, with D perhaps matching TRBD1 (8 bases). Germline V lookup: CDR1 SGHNT, CDR2 YYREEE (reference sequence). The V end was cut by 0 bases, the J end by 4 bases, with 18 bases between. CDR3 length equals 17 residues. The CDR3 sequence: CASSLGHRGRAPDTQYF. The CDR3 DNA is TGTGCCAGCAGCTTGGGTCACAGGGGGAGGGCCCCAGATACGCAGTATTTT. Based on the CDR3 plus reference TRBV5-4 and TRBJ2-3, the full variable domain is ETGVTQSPTHLIKTRGQQVTLRCSSQSGHNTVSWYQQALGQGPQFIFQYYREEENGRGNFPPRFSGLQFPNYSSELNVNALELDDSALYLCASSLGHRGRAPDTQYFGPGTRLTVL.

This sequence joins TRBV11-3 and TRBJ1-1; D perhaps matches TRBD1 (5 bases). Per germline, CDR1 SGHNT and CDR2 YENEEA. The length of the CDR3 is 15 residues. Trimming removed 4 bases at V and 1 base at J, with 13 bases between. The CDR3, as DNA: TGTGCCAGCAGCTGGTCACGGGGGGGGAACACTGAAGCTTTCTTT. Translation gives CASSWSRGGNTEAFF.

This chain links TRBV11-3 with TRBJ2-3; TRBD1 is a possible D gene (5 bases). The CDR3 covers 14 residues. Germline V lookup: CDR1 SGHNT, CDR2 YENEEA. V was clipped by 8 bases and J by 0 bases, with 12 bases between them. CDR3 protein: CASSQGASTDTQYF. The DNA for the CDR3 is TGTGCCAGCTCTCAGGGCGCTAGCACAGATACGCAGTATTTT.

The V gene is TRBV19, the J gene TRBJ2-3; D may be TRBD2 (6 bases). The CDR3 contains 13 residues. Germline CDR1 reads LNHDA; CDR2 reads SQIVND (reference sequence). V was clipped by 8 bases and J by 1 base, with 10 bases between them. The CDR3 coding sequence is TGTGCCAGTGGAGGGACCGGCACAGATACGCAGTATTTT. Translation gives CASGGTGTDTQYF.

The gene calls are TRBV9 and TRBJ1-5, with TRBD1 as a possible D gene (5 bases). CDR3 size: 15 residues. Per germline, CDR1 SGDLS and CDR2 YYNGEE. The ends were cut back, 3 bases at V and 0 bases at J, with 10 bases in the middle. The CDR3 here is CASSADSYSNQPQHF. The CDR3 DNA is TGTGCCAGCAGCGCAGACAGTTATAGCAATCAGCCCCAGCATTTT.

The V gene is TRBV7-8, the J gene TRBJ2-2, with D hard to call. Germline CDR1 SGHVS, CDR2 FQNEAQ. CDR3 length: 13 residues. V was clipped by 5 bases and J by 7 bases, with 11 bases between them. CDR3 bases: TGTGCCAGCAGCCGGCTGGCAGACGGGGAGCTGTTTTTT. Translated, it gives CASSRLADGELFF. The entire variable domain, with the rest obtained from reference TRBV7-8 and TRBJ2-2, is as follows: GAGVSQSPRYKVAKRGQDVALRCDPISGHVSLFWYQQALGQGPEFLTYFQNEAQLDKSGLPSDRFFAERPEGSVSTLKIQRTQQEDSAVYLCASSRLADGELFFGEGSRLTVL.

Here the CDR3 DNA reads TGTGCCAGTACCATTGGGCCCTTTGGCAATCAGCCCCAGCATTTT. This sequence encodes CASTIGPFGNQPQHF. The V and J genes are TRBV19 and TRBJ1-5; D gene uncertain. CDR3 size: 15 residues. Deletions cut 7 bases from V and 2 bases from J, with 15 bases between. CDR1 is LNHDA and CDR2 is SQIVND in the germline V gene (reference sequence).

This chain uses TRBV25-1 with TRBJ2-1, with TRBD1 matching 10 bases. The CDR3 is made up of 17 amino acids. Germline V gene sequence: CDR1 MGHDK, CDR2 SYGVNS. The V segment lost 3 bases and the J segment 2 bases; nucleotides outside the gene matches: 7. The CDR3: CASSDGTGEFAYNEQFF. The CDR3 region has the DNA TGTGCCAGCAGTGATGGGACAGGGGAATTCGCCTACAATGAGCAGTTCTTC.

This clone was found a few times. The chain uses TRBV10-1 and TRBJ1-3; D is uncertain. This CDR3 comprises 12 residues. Looked up from germline, CDR1 is WNHNN and CDR2 is SYGVQD (reference sequence). V lost 10 bases and J 2 bases, leaving 9 bases between the germline ends. CDR3 bases: TGCGCCACCACATTGGCTGGAAACACCATATATTTT. It encodes CATTLAGNTIYF.

This clone occurred a few times. This chain joins TRBV15 and TRBJ2-3, with 8 nucleotides matching TRBD1. The CDR3 is made up of 15 amino acids. The V and J ends lost 0 bases and 4 bases, in that order; junction bases with no gene match: 3. CDR1 is LNHNV and CDR2 is YYDKDF in the germline V gene (reference sequence). The CDR3 protein is CATSRDRGPADTQYF. DNA of the CDR3: TGTGCCACCAGCAGAGACAGGGGGCCCGCAGATACGCAGTATTTT.

This rearrangement joins TRBV13 to TRBJ1-6, with D perhaps TRBD1 (6 bases). The CDR3 is made up of 15 amino acids. Germline V gives CDR1 PRHDT, CDR2 FYEKMQ (reference sequence). Trimming cost V 0 bases and J 6 bases, with 9 bases left between them. The CDR3 region is CASSLGQGLNSPLHF. The CDR3 DNA is TGTGCCAGCAGCTTAGGACAGGGCCTTAATTCACCCCTCCACTTT.

V usage is TRBV30 and J usage is TRBJ1-5; D possibly corresponds to TRBD1 (6 bases). Trimming took 2 bases from V and 7 from J, leaving 15 bases between them. The CDR3 contains 14 residues. Germline lookup yields CDR1 GTSNPN and CDR2 SVGIG (reference sequence). CDR3 DNA sequence: TGTGCCTGGAGTCCTCTCACAGGGATCCAGCCCCAGCATTTT. Protein product: CAWSPLTGIQPQHF.

The chain uses TRBV5-8 and TRBJ1-1; TRBD1 matches 9 bases. The CDR3 is 15 residues long. With 4 bases clipped from V and 4 bases from J, the junction kept 8 bases outside the gene matches. CDR1 and CDR2 (germline): SGHTS, YDEGEE. The CDR3 protein is CASSIYRGLGTEAFF. DNA for the CDR3: TGTGCCAGCAGCATCTACAGGGGGCTGGGCACTGAAGCTTTCTTT.

The chain combines TRBV7-9 with TRBJ1-1; TRBD1 might be the D (6 bases). Germline V gives CDR1 SEHNR, CDR2 FQNEAQ (reference sequence). The CDR3 is made up of 13 amino acids. Trimming left V 7 bases short and J 1 base short, with 10 bases between. DNA of the CDR3: TGTGCCAGCACACCGACAGGGAACACTGAAGCTTTCTTT. Protein: CASTPTGNTEAFF.

V gene TRBV7-9 combines with J gene TRBJ2-7, with a possible D match to TRBD1 (6 bases). Germline loops: CDR1 SEHNR, CDR2 FQNEAQ (reference sequence). There are 13 residues in the CDR3. With 5 bases removed from V and 3 bases from J, the gap between germline ends came to 11 bases. Written as DNA, the CDR3 is TGTGCCAGCAGCCCTACAGGGTACTACGAGCAGTACTTC. It codes for CASSPTGYYEQYF.

This sequence joins TRBV6-5 and TRBJ1-2; D call uncertain. Germline CDR1 and CDR2: MNHEY and SVGAGI. Trimming took off 6 bases at V and 6 bases at J, with 11 bases between the two ends. The CDR3 is 12 amino acids. CDR3 nucleotide sequence: TGTGCCAGCAGCCAGGCCACCGATGGCTACACCTTC. Encoded protein: CASSQATDGYTF.